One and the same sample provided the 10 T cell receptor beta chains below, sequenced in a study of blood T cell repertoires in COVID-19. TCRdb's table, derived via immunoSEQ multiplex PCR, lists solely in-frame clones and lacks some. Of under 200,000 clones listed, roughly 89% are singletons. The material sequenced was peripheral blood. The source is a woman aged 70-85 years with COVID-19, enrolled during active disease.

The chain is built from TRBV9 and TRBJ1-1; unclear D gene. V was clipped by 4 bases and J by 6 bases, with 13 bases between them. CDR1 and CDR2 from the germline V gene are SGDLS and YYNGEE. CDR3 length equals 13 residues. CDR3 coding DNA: TGTGCCAGCAGCCCCCGGGAGGGCGCTGAAGCTTTCTTT. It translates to CASSPREGAEAFF. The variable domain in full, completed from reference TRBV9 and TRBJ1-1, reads DSGVTQTPKHLITATGQRVTLRCSPRSGDLSVYWYQQSLDQGLQFLIQYYNGEERAKGNILERFSAQQFPDLHSELNLSSLELGDSALYFCASSPREGAEAFFGQGTRLTVV.

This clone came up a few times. This CDR3 reads CASSLVGIEGTEAFF. Written as DNA, the CDR3 is TGTGCCAGCAGTTTAGTGGGGATCGAGGGCACTGAAGCTTTCTTT. The rearrangement uses TRBV27 and TRBJ1-1; D not resolved. From germline, CDR1 is MNHEY and CDR2 SMNVEV (reference sequence). The CDR3 spans 15 residues. The V end was cut by 2 bases, the J end by 4 bases, with 14 bases between.

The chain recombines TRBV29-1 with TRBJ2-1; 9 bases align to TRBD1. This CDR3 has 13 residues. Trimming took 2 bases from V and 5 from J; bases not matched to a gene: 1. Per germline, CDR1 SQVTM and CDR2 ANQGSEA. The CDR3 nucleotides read TGCAGCGTTGAACGGGACAGGGACAATGAGCAGTTCTTC. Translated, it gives CSVERDRDNEQFF.

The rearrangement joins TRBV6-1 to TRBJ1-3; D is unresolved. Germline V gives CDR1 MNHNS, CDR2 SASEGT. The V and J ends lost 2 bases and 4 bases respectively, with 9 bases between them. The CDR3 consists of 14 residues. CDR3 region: CASSELQTGNTIYF. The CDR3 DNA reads TGTGCCAGCAGTGAATTACAGACCGGAAACACCATATATTTT.

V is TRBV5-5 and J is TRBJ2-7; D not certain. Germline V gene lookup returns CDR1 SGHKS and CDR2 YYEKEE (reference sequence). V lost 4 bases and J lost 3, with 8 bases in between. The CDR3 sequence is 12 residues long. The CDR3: CASSAPGYEQYF. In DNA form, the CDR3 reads TGTGCCAGCAGCGCGCCGGGCTACGAGCAGTACTTC.

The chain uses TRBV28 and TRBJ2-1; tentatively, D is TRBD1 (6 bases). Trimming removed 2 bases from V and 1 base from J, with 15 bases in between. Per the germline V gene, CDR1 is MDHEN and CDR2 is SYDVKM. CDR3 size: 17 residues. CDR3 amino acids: CASSLPHGTPSYNEQFF. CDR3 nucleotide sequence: TGTGCCAGCAGTTTACCCCACGGGACACCTTCCTACAATGAGCAGTTCTTC.

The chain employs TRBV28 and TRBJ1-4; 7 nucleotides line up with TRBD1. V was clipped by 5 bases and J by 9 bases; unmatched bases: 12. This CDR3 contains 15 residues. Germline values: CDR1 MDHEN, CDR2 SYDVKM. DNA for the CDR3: TGTGCCAGCAGTGCCACAGGGGATCTAGCTCAAAAACTGTTTTTT. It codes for CASSATGDLAQKLFF.

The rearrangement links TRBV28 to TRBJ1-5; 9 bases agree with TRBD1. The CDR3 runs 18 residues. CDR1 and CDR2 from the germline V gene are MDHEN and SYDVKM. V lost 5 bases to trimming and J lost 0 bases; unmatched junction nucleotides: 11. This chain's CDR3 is CASSVDFGTGNSNQPQHF. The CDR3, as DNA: TGTGCCAGCAGTGTAGATTTCGGGACAGGGAATAGCAATCAGCCCCAGCATTTT. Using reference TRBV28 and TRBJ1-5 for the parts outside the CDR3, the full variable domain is DVKVTQSSRYLVKRTGEKVFLECVQDMDHENMFWYRQDPGLGLRLIYFSYDVKMKEKGDIPEGYSVSREKKERFSLILESASTNQTSMYLCASSVDFGTGNSNQPQHFGDGTRLSIL.

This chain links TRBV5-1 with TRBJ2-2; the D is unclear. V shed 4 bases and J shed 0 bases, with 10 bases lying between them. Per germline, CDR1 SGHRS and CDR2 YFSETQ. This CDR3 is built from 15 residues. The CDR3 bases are TGCGCCAGCAGCCCTACCGAGACGAACACCGGGGAGCTGTTTTTT. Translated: CASSPTETNTGELFF.

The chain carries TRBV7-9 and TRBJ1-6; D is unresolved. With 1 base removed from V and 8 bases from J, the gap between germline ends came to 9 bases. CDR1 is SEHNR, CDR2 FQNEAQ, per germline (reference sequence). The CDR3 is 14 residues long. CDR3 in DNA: TGTGCCAGCAGCTTAGAGTCCGGGGATTCACCCCTCCACTTT. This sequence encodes CASSLESGDSPLHF.